This T cell receptor beta chain emerged from a study of blood T cell repertoires in COVID-19. The ends lost 6 bases at V and 2 bases at J; junction bases unmatched: 9. Looked up from germline, CDR1 is LGHNA and CDR2 is YNFKEQ. The CDR3 is 15 residues long. Per the study methods: Reference gene primer amplification gave nucleated cell count estimates. Sequenced by immunoSEQ multiplex PCR; TCRdb stores in-frame clones only, minus some. V and J calls plus clone size are reproduced from that table; the DNA served to infer D and trimming. The table includes 150,000 to 250,000 clones, roughly 87% detected once. Self-reported history from a screening survey and questionnaire set each donor's cohort.

The rearrangement joins TRBV4-2 to TRBJ1-2; 7 bases are a match to TRBD1. The sequencing input was PBMCs or T cells enriched from blood (not recorded which). This TCR derives from a woman aged 30 to 39 who had recovered from COVID-19. CDR3 sequence (DNA): TGTGCCAGCAGACCTATACAGGGGTTAAACTATGGCTACACCTTC. Its translation: CASRPIQGLNYGYTF.